These 32 T cell receptor beta chains originate from one sample sequenced in a study of Graves' ophthalmopathy and Graves' hyperthyroidism. Amplifying from RNA transcripts, the study obtained TCR beta CDR3 regions. The workflow started with a first-round RT-PCR run with HTBI primers and then moved on to a second-round multiplex PCR. TCRdb itself ran the multiplex PCR reads through MiXCR, one entry per CDR3 protein. The sample holds about 400,000 distinct CDR3 sequences, about 18% seen once. Sample: peripheral blood. These receptors came from a young woman with Graves' ophthalmopathy.

This clonotype was picked up many times. The chain joins TRBV7-2 to TRBJ2-7; D may match TRBD1 or TRBD2 (6 bases each). Trimming stripped 1 base from V and 0 bases from J, with 13 bases between. CDR3 length: 16 residues. Germline-derived CDR1 and CDR2 are SGHTA and FQGNSA. CDR3 nucleotides: TGTGCCAGCAGCTTAGTGGAGGGGGAAAACTCCTACGAGCAGTACTTC. Translated, it gives CASSLVEGENSYEQYF.

This clonotype has ten or more counts. The J gene is TRBJ2-5, the V gene TRBV2; D uncertain. Germline loops: CDR1 SNHLY, CDR2 FYNNEI. V was shortened by 1 base and J by 5 bases, with 2 bases between the two germline ends. The CDR3 is 11 residues long. The CDR3, as DNA: TGTGCCAGCAGTGAAGTGGAGACCCAGTACTTC. As protein: CASSEVETQYF.

Ten or more counts support this clonotype. The rearrangement links TRBV29-1 to TRBJ1-1, with 7 positions matching TRBD1. The germline CDR1 and CDR2 sequences are SQVTM and ANQGSEA. Trimming removed 4 bases from V and 1 base from J; junction bases left unmatched: 9. The CDR3 sequence is 15 residues long. The CDR3 coding sequence is TGCAGCGTTGCGCTACCGGGGACAGAGAACACTGAAGCTTTCTTT. This codes for CSVALPGTENTEAFF.

This clonotype was seen ten or more times. The J gene is TRBJ1-5, the V gene TRBV30; tentative D call: TRBD1 (5 bases). Trimming removed 3 bases from V and 6 bases from J, with 12 bases in between. The CDR3 contains 13 residues. Per the germline V gene, CDR1 is GTSNPN and CDR2 is SVGIG (reference sequence). The CDR3 DNA follows: TGTGCCTGGAGCGCGGACAAAGGTCAGCCCCAGCATTTT. Translated: CAWSADKGQPQHF.

V and J are TRBV13 and TRBJ1-1; D call uncertain. The V gene's germline CDR1 is PRHDT and CDR2 FYEKMQ (reference sequence). The V end was cut by 0 bases, the J end by 0 bases, with 11 bases between. The CDR3 extends over 16 amino acids. CDR3 nucleotides: TGTGCCAGCAGCTTAGGCCCCACGGCAGTGAACACTGAAGCTTTCTTT. Protein product: CASSLGPTAVNTEAFF.

This clonotype was seen repeatedly, ten times or more. The V gene is TRBV28, the J gene TRBJ2-7, with 13 bases lining up with TRBD2. Germline V CDR1 and CDR2: MDHEN, SYDVKM. V lost 7 bases to trimming and J lost 7 bases; unmatched junction nucleotides: 10. This CDR3 region has 15 residues. The CDR3 region is CASILGLAGVQEQYF. CDR3 bases: TGTGCCAGCATTCTTGGACTAGCGGGAGTGCAAGAGCAGTACTTC.

This clonotype occurred many times. The V and J genes are TRBV18 and TRBJ1-2, with a possible D match to TRBD1 (5 bases). Trimming took off 3 bases at V and 1 base at J, with 12 bases between the two ends. Germline CDR1 is KGHSH and CDR2 is LQKENI. This CDR3 spans 15 amino acids. The CDR3 sequence: CASSPSLTDNYGYTF. The CDR3 DNA reads as TGTGCCAGCTCACCGTCCCTGACAGATAACTATGGCTACACCTTC.

This clonotype appeared many times. V usage is TRBV18 and J usage is TRBJ2-7; no clear D gene. The germline gives CDR1 KGHSH, CDR2 LQKENI. Deletions cut 0 bases from V and 4 bases from J, with 13 bases between. CDR3 length: 15 residues. This CDR3 reads CASSPPNSQSYEQYF. CDR3 nucleotides: TGTGCCAGCTCACCACCGAACAGTCAGTCGTACGAGCAGTACTTC.

The sample holds many counts of this clonotype. J is TRBJ1-1 and V is TRBV28, with unresolved D. The CDR3 extends over 14 amino acids. CDR1 and CDR2 from the germline V gene are MDHEN and SYDVKM. The V and J ends lost 5 bases and 0 bases respectively, with 10 bases between them. CDR3 sequence reads: CASSLPLLNTEAFF. CDR3 nucleotides: TGTGCCAGCAGTCTCCCTCTTCTGAACACTGAAGCTTTCTTT.

This rearrangement joins TRBV12-3 or TRBV12-4 to TRBJ1-1; no clear D gene. V was clipped by 2 bases and J by 0 bases, with 7 bases between them. The CDR3 covers 14 residues. CDR3 in amino acids: CASSLITMNTEAFF. CDR3 coding DNA: TGTGCCAGCAGTTTAATAACAATGAACACTGAAGCTTTCTTT.

This clonotype was observed many times. The rearrangement joins TRBV28 to TRBJ1-3, with a tentative D call TRBD1 (6 bases). V was pared by 5 bases and J by 3 bases, with 11 bases between. This CDR3 region has 14 residues. Germline values: CDR1 MDHEN, CDR2 SYDVKM. The CDR3 protein is CASSHRVRGNTIYF. DNA of the CDR3: TGTGCCAGCAGTCACAGGGTTCGTGGAAACACCATATATTTT.

This clonotype was recorded many times. V gene TRBV2 combines with J gene TRBJ1-2; D unresolved. The CDR3 loop spans 15 amino acids. Per the germline V gene, CDR1 is SNHLY and CDR2 is FYNNEI. The V end lost 4 bases, the J end lost 2 bases, and 14 bases lay between the germline ends. This chain's CDR3 is CASSGRLGGNYGYTF. For the CDR3, the DNA is TGTGCCAGCAGTGGGCGGCTTGGCGGGAACTATGGCTACACCTTC. The complete variable domain, with remaining parts taken from reference TRBV2 and TRBJ1-2, reads EPEVTQTPSHQVTQMGQEVILRCVPISNHLYFYWYRQILGQKVEFLVSFYNNEISEKSEIFDDQFSVERPDGSNFTLKIRSTKLEDSAMYFCASSGRLGGNYGYTFGSGTRLTVV.

The table lists this clonotype with many counts. CDR3 nucleotides: TGTGCCAGTAGTATACCTACCATGGACAGGACGAACACTGAAGCTTTCTTT. Translated: CASSIPTMDRTNTEAFF. This sequence joins TRBV19 and TRBJ1-1, with 7 bases matching TRBD1. The V and J ends lost 2 bases and 1 base, in that order; junction bases with no gene match: 10. CDR3 length equals 17 residues. Per germline, CDR1 LNHDA and CDR2 SQIVND (reference sequence). Drawing the rest from reference TRBV19 and TRBJ1-1, the complete variable domain is DGGITQSPKYLFRKEGQNVTLSCEQNLNHDAMYWYRQDPGQGLRLIYYSQIVNDFQKGDIAEGYSVSREKKESFPLTVTSAQKNPTAFYLCASSIPTMDRTNTEAFFGQGTRLTVV.

The chain employs TRBV4-2 and TRBJ2-5, with 15 bases matching TRBD2. The CDR3 extends over 19 amino acids. Unmatched junction bases numbered 6, after V lost 0 bases and J lost 1 base. In germline, CDR1 is LGHNA, CDR2 YNFKEQ. The CDR3 region has the DNA TGTGCCAGCAGCCAAGAGGGGACTAGCGGGGGGTGGCCCCAAGAGACCCAGTACTTC. It is translated as CASSQEGTSGGWPQETQYF.

In this sample, this clonotype turned up a few times. CDR3 amino acids: CASSTRLAGAQETQYF. CDR3 bases: TGTGCCAGCAGCACACGACTAGCGGGAGCCCAAGAGACCCAGTACTTC. This sequence joins TRBV28 and TRBJ2-5; 12 bases are shared with TRBD2. Germline CDR1 MDHEN, CDR2 SYDVKM. J lost 1 base, V lost 6 bases, and 6 bases had no gene match. The CDR3 loop spans 16 amino acids.

The rearrangement uses TRBV6-5 and TRBJ2-5; TRBD1 agrees at 8 bases. The CDR3 has 15 amino acids. CDR1 is MNHEY, CDR2 SVGAGI, per germline. V was pared by 6 bases and J by 4 bases, with 10 bases of the junction left unmatched. The CDR3 loop is CASSHNAGGRETQYF. As DNA, the CDR3 is TGTGCCAGCAGCCACAACGCAGGGGGCAGAGAGACCCAGTACTTC.

This clonotype was counted only a few times. V gene TRBV6-1 combines with J gene TRBJ2-7, with 7 bases identical to TRBD2. Germline V CDR1 and CDR2: MNHNS, SASEGT. The CDR3 totals 15 residues. Trimming took 1 base from V and 3 from J; bases not matched to a gene: 6. The CDR3 DNA is TGTGCCAGCAGTGAAGAGGCGCGGGAGATCTACGAGCAGTACTTC. Translation: CASSEEAREIYEQYF.

This clonotype was seen repeatedly, ten times or more. This sequence joins TRBV12-3 or TRBV12-4 and TRBJ1-1; no definite D call. Trimming cost V 4 bases and J 6 bases, with 12 bases left between them. The CDR3 length is 13 residues. In DNA, the CDR3 is TGTGCCAGCAGTTCCACGGGGAGTCCTGAAGCTTTCTTT. As protein: CASSSTGSPEAFF.

This clonotype showed up many times. The chain is built from TRBV28 and TRBJ1-1; D not certain. CDR1 and CDR2 (germline): MDHEN, SYDVKM. V lost 6 bases and J 11 bases, leaving 16 bases between the germline ends. The length of the CDR3 is 12 residues. CDR3 in amino acids: CASSSLNQGAFF. DNA for the CDR3: TGTGCCAGCAGCTCCCTAAACCAAGGGGCTTTCTTT.

This clonotype appeared many times. The chain couples TRBV19 to TRBJ1-3, with 8 bases matching TRBD1. The CDR3 runs to 16 residues. The germline gives CDR1 LNHDA, CDR2 SQIVND (reference sequence). The ends lost 3 bases at V and 1 base at J; junction bases unmatched: 5. The CDR3 bases are TGTGCCAGTAGTATCCCCGGGACAGGATCTGGAAACACCATATATTTT. Encoded protein: CASSIPGTGSGNTIYF.

The sample holds many counts of this clonotype. The chain employs TRBV28 and TRBJ1-1; 8 nucleotides agree with TRBD1. Germline assignment: CDR1 MDHEN and CDR2 SYDVKM. The CDR3 contains 14 residues. V trimming: 8 bases; J trimming: 7 bases; junction bases outside the gene matches: 12. The CDR3 nucleotides read TGTGCCAGCGTTCCCCAGGGGGCTGTTTTTGAAGCTTTCTTT. Its protein is CASVPQGAVFEAFF. The whole variable domain, remainder taken from reference TRBV28 and TRBJ1-1, is DVKVTQSSRYLVKRTGEKVFLECVQDMDHENMFWYRQDPGLGLRLIYFSYDVKMKEKGDIPEGYSVSREKKERFSLILESASTNQTSMYLCASVPQGAVFEAFFGQGTRLTVV.

The chain has TRBV28 and TRBJ1-2, with 8 bases lining up with TRBD1. The CDR3 has 16 amino acids. In germline, CDR1 is MDHEN, CDR2 SYDVKM. The V and J ends lost 1 base and 6 bases, in that order; junction bases with no gene match: 10. The CDR3 bases are TGTGCCAGCAGTTTATCCACGACAGGGGTGGCGCATGGCTACACCTTC. Its protein is CASSLSTTGVAHGYTF.

At least ten counts were recorded for this clonotype. CDR3: CASRQDRSKGLNTEAFF. Here the CDR3 DNA reads TGTGCCAGCAGACAAGACAGGTCTAAAGGCCTGAACACTGAAGCTTTCTTT. The V and J genes are TRBV11-2 and TRBJ1-1; TRBD1 might be the D (6 bases). V lost 6 bases and J lost 0, with 20 bases in between. From germline, CDR1 is SGHAT and CDR2 FQNNGV. This CDR3 contains 17 residues.

The chain has TRBV5-1 and TRBJ2-4; 9 bases align to TRBD1. The CDR3 spans 13 residues. The V gene end was trimmed by 4 bases and the J gene end by 6 bases; junction bases not matched to a gene: 2. The germline CDR1 and CDR2 sequences are SGHRS and YFSETQ. The CDR3 here is CASSQGQGNIQYF. The CDR3 DNA reads as TGCGCCAGCAGCCAGGGACAGGGAAACATTCAGTACTTC. Combining the CDR3 with reference TRBV5-1 and TRBJ2-4 gives the whole variable domain KAGVTQTPRYLIKTRGQQVTLSCSPISGHRSVSWYQQTPGQGLQFLFEYFSETQRNKGNFPGRFSGRQFSNSRSEMNVSTLELGDSALYLCASSQGQGNIQYFGAGTRLSVL.

This clonotype was detected many times. V is TRBV5-1 and J is TRBJ1-3, with TRBD1 matching over 7 bases. J was trimmed by 4 bases and V by 3 bases; bases with no gene match: 4. The CDR3 runs to 14 residues. The V gene's germline CDR1 is SGHRS and CDR2 YFSETQ. The CDR3 DNA sequence: TGCGCCAGCAGCTCGGACAGGCCGGGAAACACCATATATTTT. Its protein product is CASSSDRPGNTIYF. Full variable domain (remainder filled in from reference TRBV5-1 and TRBJ1-3): KAGVTQTPRYLIKTRGQQVTLSCSPISGHRSVSWYQQTPGQGLQFLFEYFSETQRNKGNFPGRFSGRQFSNSRSEMNVSTLELGDSALYLCASSSDRPGNTIYFGEGSWLTVV.

This clonotype was seen just once. CDR3 sequence (DNA): TGTGCCAGCAGCTTAGAGAGGGACAGGGAGCAGTACTTC. Its protein product is CASSLERDREQYF. V gene TRBV7-2 combines with J gene TRBJ2-7; 8 nucleotides line up with TRBD1. Germline lookup yields CDR1 SGHTA and CDR2 FQGNSA. After removal of 1 base from V and 7 bases from J, the junction contained 3 bases not matched to a gene. CDR3 length: 13 residues.

The CDR3 protein is CATQAGASFYGYTF. CDR3 DNA sequence: TGTGCCACCCAAGCCGGGGCCTCCTTCTATGGCTACACCTTC. The chain couples TRBV13 to TRBJ1-2, with D perhaps matching TRBD1 (5 bases). The V gene's germline CDR1 is PRHDT and CDR2 FYEKMQ (reference sequence). The V and J ends lost 10 bases and 4 bases respectively, with 19 bases between them. The CDR3 runs to 14 residues.

In this sample, this clonotype turned up many times. The chain carries TRBV7-2 and TRBJ2-5, with 10 nucleotides matching TRBD2. Looked up from germline, CDR1 is SGHTA and CDR2 is FQGNSA. This CDR3 spans 14 amino acids. The junction had 3 bases not matched to a gene; V was cut back by 4 bases and J by 4 bases. Here the CDR3 DNA reads TGTGCCAGCAGCTCTAGCGGGAGCGGAGAGACCCAGTACTTC. Translation gives CASSSSGSGETQYF.

In its sample, this clonotype was seen many times. This rearrangement joins TRBV30 to TRBJ2-2; a possible D gene is TRBD2 (6 bases). V shed 5 bases and J shed 5 bases, with 15 bases lying between them. The germline gives CDR1 GTSNPN, CDR2 SVGIG (reference sequence). The CDR3 contains 14 residues. The CDR3 loop is CAWGAGLGTGELFF. The DNA of the CDR3 is TGTGCCTGGGGGGCGGGATTAGGTACCGGGGAGCTGTTTTTT.

This clonotype was seen ten or more times. The chain uses TRBV5-1 and TRBJ2-5; 7 bases map to TRBD2. Germline V gene sequence: CDR1 SGHRS, CDR2 YFSETQ. CDR3 size: 14 residues. Trimming took 2 bases from V and 4 from J; bases not matched to a gene: 5. The CDR3 here is CASSFGLEAETQYF. Written as DNA, the CDR3 is TGCGCCAGCAGCTTCGGACTAGAGGCAGAGACCCAGTACTTC.

The chain joins TRBV5-1 to TRBJ1-2; 9 bases are a match to TRBD1. J gave up 3 bases and V 0 bases, and 6 bases lay outside the gene matches. The CDR3 covers 16 residues. Germline CDR1 SGHRS, CDR2 YFSETQ. The CDR3 here is CASSLVGDRVDYGYTF. The DNA of the CDR3 is TGCGCCAGCAGCTTGGTTGGGGACAGGGTTGACTATGGCTACACCTTC.

Ten or more counts support this clonotype. The chain is built from TRBV2 and TRBJ2-2; no firm D call. The germline V gene encodes CDR1 SNHLY and CDR2 FYNNEI. This CDR3 has 15 amino acids. Trimming took off 6 bases at V and 0 bases at J, with 11 bases between the two ends. The CDR3 here is CASREDAANTGELFF. For the CDR3, the DNA is TGTGCCAGCAGAGAGGACGCCGCGAACACCGGGGAGCTGTTTTTT.